This entry is about one TCR beta chain. Its antigen remains unidentified. This sample's time point: patch test 3, about 24 weeks after DPC sensitization. The treatment: therapeutic diphenylcyclopropenone sensitization with weekly scalp DPC. The data were obtained in a study of human T cells and chemical hapten exposure. The wider study: The patch tests put 0.01% DPC on the skin of the upper back and were read 6 days later.

Study-wide results and limits: Significantly more large CDR3 similarity clusters arose among expanded TCRs than among controls.

In TCRdb, the RACE reads were re-called with MiXCR into one record per CDR3 protein. The sample carries more than 70,000 distinct CDR3 sequences, about a tenth recorded once. V shed 3 bases and J 1 base; nucleotides not matched to a gene: 7. The CDR3 loop spans 16 amino acids. Germline CDR1 LGHNA, CDR2 YNFKEQ. The specimen comprised whole blood, sampled in connection with sensitization to the hapten diphenylcyclopropenone (DPC). This clonotype originated in a woman aged 25 to 39 with alopecia areata. Some clones in this sample may be carry-over from other donors' samples. The rearrangement joins TRBV4-2 to TRBJ2-5; the match to TRBD2 covers 8 bases. CDR3 DNA: TGTGCCAGCAGCCATACTAGCGGAAATGCCCAAGAGACCCAGTACTTC. It translates to CASSHTSGNAQETQYF.